Following are 21 T cell receptor beta chains from one sample sequenced in a study of T-cell reconstitution after alpha-beta-depleted transplantation in children. Researchers prepared the TCRbeta library using unique molecular identifiers, the study reports. TCRdb used MiXCR to reprocess the PCR reads, holding one entry per CDR3 protein. The sample lists a few hundred thousand distinct CDR3 sequences; 15% to 20% were seen once. The source material was PBMCs from the stem cell graft donor, sampled from the stem cell graft. The receptors shown here come from a human donor who donated a stem cell graft to a child with acute lymphoblastic leukemia.

This clonotype showed up just a few times. The chain has TRBV28 and TRBJ1-5; 8 nucleotides match TRBD1. The V and J ends lost 7 bases and 0 bases, in that order; junction bases with no gene match: 5. Looked up from germline, CDR1 is MDHEN and CDR2 is SYDVKM. The CDR3 is made up of 15 amino acids. The DNA of the CDR3 is TGTGCCAGCACCAGGACAGGGTATAGCAATCAGCCCCAGCATTTT. It codes for CASTRTGYSNQPQHF.

This sequence joins TRBV5-1 and TRBJ2-7, with no clear D. V was clipped by 2 bases and J by 5 bases, with 14 bases between them. CDR1 and CDR2 from the germline V gene are SGHRS and YFSETQ. This CDR3 comprises 14 residues. The CDR3 reads CASSFGPSLDEQYF. The CDR3 region has the DNA TGCGCCAGCAGCTTTGGCCCGAGCTTGGACGAGCAGTACTTC.

This clonotype has a handful of counts. The rearrangement links TRBV20-1 to TRBJ2-1, with a possible D match to TRBD1 (6 bases). V gave up 3 bases and J gave up 3 bases, with 30 bases separating them. CDR3 size: 20 residues. From germline, CDR1 is DFQATT and CDR2 SNEGSKA (reference sequence). The CDR3 is CSARPNREPITNPLYNEQFF. The CDR3 DNA reads TGCAGTGCTAGGCCTAACAGGGAACCTATCACAAACCCCCTCTACAATGAGCAGTTCTTC.

This clonotype has a count of ten or more. The rearrangement links TRBV5-1 to TRBJ2-2; tentative D call: TRBD1 (5 bases). Germline V gives CDR1 SGHRS, CDR2 YFSETQ. CDR3 length equals 14 residues. V gave up 5 bases and J gave up 3 bases, with 11 bases separating them. This chain's CDR3 is CASRGRADTGELFF. The CDR3 bases are TGCGCCAGCAGGGGCAGGGCCGACACCGGGGAGCTGTTTTTT.

This clonotype was observed a handful of times. The J gene is TRBJ1-1, the V gene TRBV7-8; 7 nucleotides line up with TRBD1. CDR1 is SGHVS, CDR2 FQNEAQ, per germline. With V trimmed by 5 bases and J by 5 bases, 8 bases remained unmatched. CDR3 length: 14 amino acids. The DNA for the CDR3 is TGTGCCAGCAGCGGCAGGGGGTTGGGAACTGAAGCTTTCTTT. This sequence encodes CASSGRGLGTEAFF.

The V gene is TRBV2, the J gene TRBJ1-3; 12 positions match TRBD1. This CDR3 is built from 16 residues. V gave up 5 bases and J gave up 0 bases; unmatched junction bases: 2. Germline V lookup: CDR1 SNHLY, CDR2 FYNNEI. The CDR3 here is CASSRDRGLSGNTIYF. The CDR3 DNA reads TGTGCCAGCAGTCGGGACAGGGGGCTCTCTGGAAACACCATATATTTT.

This clonotype was counted only a few times. This chain links TRBV10-3 with TRBJ1-3; tentative D call: TRBD1 (5 bases). The V gene lost 10 bases and the J gene lost 1 base, with 26 bases spanning the gap. The CDR3 has 18 amino acids. The germline gives CDR1 ENHRY, CDR2 SYGVKD. CDR3 loop: CATTGRRAGAESGNTIYF. CDR3 sequence (DNA): TGTGCCACTACAGGACGCAGGGCCGGGGCAGAGTCTGGAAACACCATATATTTT.

Only a few counts were recorded for this clonotype. The CDR3 region has the DNA TGTGCCAGCACCCCTTTTGGGGGGGTAGAGACCCAGTACTTC. It translates to CASTPFGGVETQYF. V gene TRBV27 combines with J gene TRBJ2-5; 7 bases agree with TRBD2. Germline CDR1 is MNHEY and CDR2 is SMNVEV (reference sequence). The CDR3 is made up of 14 amino acids. Trimming took 7 bases from V and 4 from J; bases not matched to a gene: 9.

This clonotype turned up a few times. The CDR3 sequence is CASSRGQGSTDTQYF. In nucleotides, the CDR3 is TGCGCCAGCAGCCGCGGACAGGGGAGCACAGATACGCAGTATTTT. The chain couples TRBV4-1 to TRBJ2-3, with 9 bases identical to TRBD1. The CDR3 is 15 residues long. V was pared by 4 bases and J by 0 bases, with 2 bases of the junction left unmatched. Per the germline V gene, CDR1 is MGHRA and CDR2 is YSYEKL.

This clonotype was observed a handful of times. The junction differs from germline at one of its ends, possibly a read error. The rearrangement uses TRBV27 and TRBJ2-2; no reliable D call. The germline gives CDR1 MNHEY, CDR2 SMNVEV (reference sequence). This CDR3 comprises 11 residues. The CDR3 nucleotides are TGTGCCAGCACGAAAACCGGGGAGCTGTTTTTT. Its translation: CASTKTGELFF.

This clonotype turned up a few times. CDR3 in DNA: TGCAGTGCGAAAAGCGGGAGTTTAACCGGGGAGCTGTTTTTT. This sequence encodes CSAKSGSLTGELFF. This chain links TRBV20-1 with TRBJ2-2, with TRBD2 identical over 8 bases. V lost 6 bases, J lost 5 bases, and 8 bases stayed unmatched. The CDR3 sequence is 14 residues long. Germline CDR1 reads DFQATT; CDR2 reads SNEGSKA (reference sequence).

CDR3 DNA sequence: TGCGCCAGCAGCTTGACGGACAGGGGGCGAACTGAAGCTTTCTTT. It codes for CASSLTDRGRTEAFF. The V call is TRBV5-1, the J call TRBJ1-1; TRBD1 agrees at 11 bases. V lost 1 base to trimming and J lost 5 bases; unmatched junction nucleotides: 4. The germline V gene encodes CDR1 SGHRS and CDR2 YFSETQ. CDR3 length: 15 residues.

This chain links TRBV5-1 with TRBJ2-1; D may be TRBD1 (6 bases). The CDR3 spans 14 residues. V was shortened by 4 bases and J by 4 bases, with 12 bases between the two germline ends. CDR1 and CDR2 from the germline V gene are SGHRS and YFSETQ. The CDR3 nucleotides are TGCGCCAGCAGCGCAACAGACAGGTACAATGAGCAGTTCTTC. It is translated as CASSATDRYNEQFF.

This chain connects TRBV5-1 to TRBJ2-1; 12 nucleotides align to TRBD2. Germline CDR1 SGHRS, CDR2 YFSETQ. Trimming at V came to 6 bases and at J to 8 bases, leaving 9 bases not matched to a gene. The CDR3 runs 15 residues. The CDR3 region is CASTFLAGGGDEQFF. Written as DNA, the CDR3 is TGCGCCAGCACCTTCCTAGCGGGAGGGGGGGATGAGCAGTTCTTC.

The rearrangement uses TRBV7-3 and TRBJ2-1, with 10 nucleotides matching TRBD2. CDR1 is SGHTA, CDR2 FQGTGA, per germline. The CDR3 is made up of 17 amino acids. Trimming removed 5 bases from V and 2 bases from J; junction bases left unmatched: 9. The CDR3: CASSPTLAGATYNEQFF. The CDR3, as DNA: TGTGCCAGCAGCCCTACCCTAGCGGGAGCAACCTACAATGAGCAGTTCTTC.

This chain links TRBV20-1 with TRBJ2-7, with 9 bases fitting TRBD2. CDR3 size: 14 residues. V was pared by 4 bases and J by 0 bases, with 4 bases of the junction left unmatched. Germline CDR1 and CDR2: DFQATT and SNEGSKA (reference sequence). The CDR3 loop is CSANGGRASYEQYF. In DNA, the CDR3 is TGCAGTGCTAATGGCGGGAGGGCCTCCTACGAGCAGTACTTC.

This clonotype showed up just a few times. The chain employs TRBV3-1 and TRBJ2-7; D is ambiguous. V was trimmed by 2 bases and J by 3 bases, leaving 11 bases between them. Germline V gives CDR1 LGHDT, CDR2 YNNKEL (reference sequence). The CDR3 is 14 residues long. This CDR3 is CASSQLPGYYEQYF. Written as DNA, the CDR3 is TGTGCCAGCAGCCAACTTCCGGGTTACTACGAGCAGTACTTC.

This clonotype was seen a few times. The chain combines TRBV12-3 or TRBV12-4 with TRBJ2-5, with 7 bases aligning to TRBD1. This CDR3 region has 16 residues. V dropped 10 bases and J dropped 2; count of bases not matched to a gene: 16. In DNA form, the CDR3 reads TGTGCCATCAGCGAGAGTGGCAGGGGGTATCAAGAGACCCAGTACTTC. Residues: CAISESGRGYQETQYF.

The chain recombines TRBV20-1 with TRBJ2-7, with 16 bases fitting TRBD2. Trimming took 3 bases from V and 3 from J; bases not matched to a gene: 2. Germline CDR1 DFQATT, CDR2 SNEGSKA (reference sequence). The CDR3 has 15 residues. The CDR3, as DNA: TGCAGTGCTAGGGGACTAGCGGGAGGGGGCTACGAGCAGTACTTC. Protein product: CSARGLAGGGYEQYF.

This chain uses TRBV7-8 with TRBJ2-3; 7 nucleotides line up with TRBD1. With 8 bases clipped from V and 1 base from J, the junction kept 12 bases outside the gene matches. The germline gives CDR1 SGHVS, CDR2 FQNEAQ. This CDR3 is built from 16 residues. The CDR3 sequence: CASRQKEGQRTDTQYF. CDR3 in DNA: TGTGCCAGCCGCCAGAAAGAGGGACAGCGCACAGATACGCAGTATTTT.

This clonotype was seen a handful of times. This chain uses TRBV6-1 with TRBJ1-2; D is uncertain. Germline V gene sequence: CDR1 MNHNS, CDR2 SASEGT. This CDR3 contains 14 residues. Trimming took 6 bases from V and 4 from J, leaving 15 bases between them. CDR3 in DNA: TGTGCCAGCAGCTCAGATCCAGGATTCTATGGCTACACCTTC. This translates into CASSSDPGFYGYTF.